This T cell receptor beta chain stems from a study of T cells in Graves' hyperthyroidism and ophthalmopathy. The CDR3 spans 14 residues. From germline, CDR1 is LGHNT and CDR2 FRNRAP. V was cut by 3 bases and J by 0 bases, with 8 bases left in between. Regions amplified from RNA transcripts were the TCR beta CDR3 regions. A set of HTBI primers served as the primers for a first-round RT-PCR of the TCR CDR3. TCRdb recomputed calls from the multiplex PCR reads with MiXCR, one row per CDR3 protein. The sample yields 390,000 or so distinct CDR3 sequences, under 15% seen once. This clonotype occurred many times.

V and J are TRBV12-5 and TRBJ1-1; D call uncertain. The sequence was obtained from a man in his late teens or twenties with Graves' ophthalmopathy. Sequencing used blood. CDR3 amino acids: CASGLAQMNTEAFF. As DNA, the CDR3 is TGTGCTAGTGGTTTAGCACAGATGAACACTGAAGCTTTCTTT. The whole variable domain, remainder taken from reference TRBV12-5 and TRBJ1-1, is DARVTQTPRHKVTEMGQEVTMRCQPILGHNTVFWYRQTMMQGLELLAYFRNRAPLDDSGMPKDRFSAEMPDATLATLKIQPSEPRDSAVYFCASGLAQMNTEAFFGQGTRLTVV.